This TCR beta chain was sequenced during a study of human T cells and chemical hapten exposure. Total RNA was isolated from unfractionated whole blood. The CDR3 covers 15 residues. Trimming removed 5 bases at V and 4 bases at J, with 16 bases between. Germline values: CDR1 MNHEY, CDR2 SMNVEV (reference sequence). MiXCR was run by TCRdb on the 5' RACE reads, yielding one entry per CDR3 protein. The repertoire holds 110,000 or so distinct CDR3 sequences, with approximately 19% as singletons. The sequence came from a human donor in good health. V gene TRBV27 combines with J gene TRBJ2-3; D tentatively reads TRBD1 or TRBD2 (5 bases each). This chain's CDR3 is CASSVYERGADTQYF. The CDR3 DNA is TGTGCCAGCAGTGTCTATGAGCGAGGGGCAGATACGCAGTATTTT.